This paragraph reports one T cell receptor beta chain. The germline CDR1 and CDR2 sequences are KGHSH and LQKENI. The V end lost 1 base, the J end lost 3 bases, and 14 bases lay between the germline ends. The CDR3 totals 16 residues. This sample was taken from a study of cytomegalovirus exposure and HLA in healthy donors. With 60 Vbeta and 13 Jbeta primers, the PCR was carried out. Sequenced by immunoSEQ multiplex PCR; TCRdb stores in-frame clones only, minus some. This sample has about 160,000 clones; roughly 80% occur once, and the top ten carry roughly 4.7%. The origin of this receptor is a young man in good health and CMV-seronegative. The sequenced sample was PBMCs. The rearrangement uses TRBV18 and TRBJ2-3, with D perhaps TRBD1 (6 bases). In DNA form, the CDR3 reads TGTGCCAGCTCACCACTGAACACAGGGACGACAGATACGCAGTATTTT. This gives the protein CASSPLNTGTTDTQYF.